Presented here are 21 T cell receptor beta chains from one specimen sequenced in a study of blood T cell repertoires in COVID-19. TCRdb's table, derived via immunoSEQ multiplex PCR, lists solely in-frame clones and lacks some. The sample consists of fewer than 350,000 clones, just over 85% of them appearing once. The source material was PBMCs or T cells enriched from blood (not recorded which). All receptors derive from a woman aged 35 to 49 with acute COVID-19.

The V and J genes are TRBV7-2 and TRBJ2-4, with 10 bases aligning to TRBD2. The V gene end was trimmed by 2 bases and the J gene end by 3 bases; junction bases not matched to a gene: 1. Germline V gives CDR1 SGHTA, CDR2 FQGNSA. This CDR3 region has 15 residues. CDR3 sequence reads: CASSLPSGSKNIQYF. The CDR3 region has the DNA TGTGCCAGCAGCTTACCTAGCGGGAGCAAAAACATTCAGTACTTC.

This clone was counted only a few times. J is TRBJ1-2 and V is TRBV11-2, with 7 nucleotides matching TRBD1. With V trimmed by 0 bases and J by 1 base, 11 bases remained unmatched. Germline V CDR1 and CDR2: SGHAT, FQNNGV. The CDR3 covers 18 residues. The CDR3 protein is CASSLDHLTGEFNYGYTF. The CDR3 DNA sequence: TGTGCCAGCAGCTTAGACCATTTAACAGGGGAGTTTAACTATGGCTACACCTTC.

V gene TRBV24-1 combines with J gene TRBJ2-3; 9 nucleotides line up with TRBD1. CDR1 KGHDR and CDR2 SFDVKD come from the germline V gene. The junction had 7 bases not matched to a gene; V was cut back by 1 base and J by 0 bases. The CDR3 totals 18 residues. For the CDR3, the DNA is TGTGCCACCAGTGATTTCGGACAGGGGAGAAAAAGCACAGATACGCAGTATTTT. Translating gives CATSDFGQGRKSTDTQYF.

The rearrangement uses TRBV5-1 and TRBJ2-3; 8 bases are a match to TRBD2. Germline values: CDR1 SGHRS, CDR2 YFSETQ. V trimming: 3 bases; J trimming: 0 bases; junction bases outside the gene matches: 12. The CDR3 has 18 amino acids. DNA for the CDR3: TGCGCCAGCAGCTGGACAACCGGGACTAGAGCTAGCACAGATACGCAGTATTTT. It is translated as CASSWTTGTRASTDTQYF.

The chain combines TRBV4-1 with TRBJ2-1, with 8 positions matching TRBD2. The CDR3 consists of 16 residues. Germline V gene data show CDR1 as MGHRA and CDR2 as YSYEKL. Trimming cost V 1 base and J 4 bases; bases outside gene matches: 6. The CDR3 DNA reads TGCGCCAGCAGCCAAGGCCGGGGGGGCCGATACAATGAGCAGTTCTTC. The encoded protein is CASSQGRGGRYNEQFF.

The V call is TRBV11-3, the J call TRBJ2-5, with TRBD2 identical over 8 bases. V shed 6 bases, J shed 2 bases, and the junction held 11 bases outside the gene matches. There are 16 residues in the CDR3. Germline V gene data show CDR1 as SGHNT and CDR2 as YENEEA. The CDR3 reads CASSRTHRGGQETQYF. The CDR3 region has the DNA TGTGCCAGCAGTCGAACTCACCGGGGGGGACAAGAGACCCAGTACTTC.

This clone was detected many times. The genes are TRBV7-3 and TRBJ2-5; 11 nucleotides match TRBD1. The CDR3 consists of 16 residues. The junction had 6 bases not matched to a gene; V was cut back by 5 bases and J by 1 base. The germline CDR1 and CDR2 sequences are SGHTA and FQGTGA. The CDR3 here is CASSQQGTGGQETQYF. The CDR3 coding sequence is TGTGCCAGCAGCCAACAAGGGACAGGGGGCCAAGAGACCCAGTACTTC.

DNA for the CDR3: TGTGCCAGCAGTCCAACAGGAAATCAGCCCCAGCATTTT. Its protein product is CASSPTGNQPQHF. The chain couples TRBV28 to TRBJ1-5; TRBD1 might be the D (5 bases). Germline V gene lookup returns CDR1 MDHEN and CDR2 SYDVKM. V gave up 5 bases and J gave up 4 bases, with 9 bases separating them. The CDR3 is 13 amino acids. The whole variable domain, remainder taken from reference TRBV28 and TRBJ1-5, is DVKVTQSSRYLVKRTGEKVFLECVQDMDHENMFWYRQDPGLGLRLIYFSYDVKMKEKGDIPEGYSVSREKKERFSLILESASTNQTSMYLCASSPTGNQPQHFGDGTRLSIL.

CDR3 in amino acids: CASSHRTGGYEQYF. The CDR3, as DNA: TGCGCCAGCAGCCACCGGACAGGGGGCTACGAGCAGTACTTC. The rearrangement uses TRBV4-1 and TRBJ2-7; 10 nucleotides align to TRBD1. Germline CDR1 is MGHRA and CDR2 is YSYEKL. The length of the CDR3 is 14 residues. V trimming: 3 bases; J trimming: 3 bases; junction bases outside the gene matches: 2.

The genes are TRBV7-9 and TRBJ2-5; D not certain. The CDR3 consists of 13 residues. The germline V and J ends were trimmed by 0 bases and 6 bases, with 8 bases remaining between them. Per germline, CDR1 SEHNR and CDR2 FQNEAQ (reference sequence). The CDR3 spells CASSLAQVKTQYF. The CDR3 DNA follows: TGTGCCAGCAGCTTAGCGCAGGTTAAGACCCAGTACTTC.

V usage is TRBV25-1 and J usage is TRBJ2-2, with D perhaps TRBD1 (6 bases). The germline V gene has CDR1 MGHDK and CDR2 SYGVNS. Trimming took 6 bases from V and 1 from J, leaving 15 bases between them. The CDR3 totals 16 residues. As DNA, the CDR3 is TGTGCCAGCAGACCGGACCCGACAGGGAACACCGGGGAGCTGTTTTTT. It translates to CASRPDPTGNTGELFF.

The CDR3 loop is CASSQDRDTARYTF. For the CDR3, the DNA is TGCGCCAGCAGCCAAGATCGGGATACTGCACGCTACACCTTC. The chain joins TRBV4-3 to TRBJ1-2; D gene ambiguous. Per the germline V gene, CDR1 is LGHNA and CDR2 is YSLEER. The CDR3 extends over 14 amino acids. Trimming stripped 0 bases from V and 9 bases from J, with 14 bases between.

This chain joins TRBV4-1 and TRBJ1-2; TRBD1 matches 9 bases. There are 15 residues in the CDR3. Germline CDR1 and CDR2: MGHRA and YSYEKL. V trimming: 4 bases; J trimming: 0 bases; junction bases outside the gene matches: 3. The CDR3 coding sequence is TGCGCCAGCAGCCCAAGACAGGGGGCTAACTATGGCTACACCTTC. It yields the protein CASSPRQGANYGYTF.

The chain couples TRBV9 to TRBJ1-4; the D is unclear. The CDR3 is 14 amino acids. V was trimmed by 1 base and J by 4 bases, leaving 8 bases between them. CDR1 and CDR2 from the germline V gene are SGDLS and YYNGEE. Written as DNA, the CDR3 is TGTGCCAGCAGCGTAAGCGGGATTAATGAAAAACTGTTTTTT. Its translation: CASSVSGINEKLFF.

The chain is built from TRBV6-5 and TRBJ1-2, with a tentative D call TRBD1 (6 bases). V was trimmed by 0 bases and J by 8 bases, leaving 19 bases between them. This CDR3 region has 16 residues. From germline, CDR1 is MNHEY and CDR2 SVGAGI. The CDR3 spells CASSYSSGGNIVGYTF. The DNA for the CDR3 is TGTGCCAGCAGTTACTCGTCGGGGGGCAATATAGTAGGCTACACCTTC.

CDR3 loop: CASSVVGGRQETQYF. Written as DNA, the CDR3 is TGTGCCAGCAGCGTAGTGGGGGGGCGCCAAGAGACCCAGTACTTC. J is TRBJ2-5 and V is TRBV9, with D possibly TRBD2 on 7 matching bases. This CDR3 spans 15 amino acids. Trimming took off 0 bases at V and 1 base at J, with 10 bases between the two ends. CDR1 SGDLS and CDR2 YYNGEE come from the germline V gene. Supplemented by reference TRBV9 and TRBJ2-5, the full variable domain reads DSGVTQTPKHLITATGQRVTLRCSPRSGDLSVYWYQQSLDQGLQFLIQYYNGEERAKGNILERFSAQQFPDLHSELNLSSLELGDSALYFCASSVVGGRQETQYFGPGTRLLVL.

The chain combines TRBV28 with TRBJ1-5; TRBD1 is a possible D gene (6 bases). The V gene lost 7 bases and the J gene lost 0 bases, with 10 bases spanning the gap. This CDR3 contains 14 residues. Germline V gives CDR1 MDHEN, CDR2 SYDVKM. The DNA of the CDR3 is TGTGCCAGCACCGGACAGACTAGCAATCAGCCCCAGCATTTT. It yields the protein CASTGQTSNQPQHF.

This clone has more than one count but fewer than ten. V is TRBV14 and J is TRBJ2-2, with TRBD1 matching 8 bases. There are 15 residues in the CDR3. In germline, CDR1 is SGHDN, CDR2 FVKESK. Trimming took 5 bases from V and 3 from J; bases not matched to a gene: 5. The CDR3 bases are TGTGCCAGCAGCATTGACAGGGGCTACACCGGGGAGCTGTTTTTT. Translated: CASSIDRGYTGELFF.

The V and J genes are TRBV7-9 and TRBJ2-7, with D possibly matching TRBD1 (5 bases). With 3 bases removed from V and 1 base from J, the gap between germline ends came to 13 bases. Germline V gene data show CDR1 as SEHNR and CDR2 as FQNEAQ (reference sequence). The CDR3 sequence is 15 residues long. The CDR3 bases are TGTGCCAGCAGCTTGGGGCGGCCGAATTCCTACGAGCAGTACTTC. Protein product: CASSLGRPNSYEQYF.

This clone has just one count. V gene TRBV15 combines with J gene TRBJ1-6; D call uncertain. Germline V gives CDR1 LNHNV, CDR2 YYDKDF (reference sequence). This CDR3 region has 15 residues. V lost 2 bases to trimming and J lost 6 bases, with 11 bases between them. CDR3 in DNA: TGTGCCACCAGCAGACTAGTCGAGGTTAATTCACCCCTCCACTTT. Protein: CATSRLVEVNSPLHF.

This rearrangement joins TRBV2 to TRBJ2-2, with D maybe TRBD1 (6 bases). The V gene lost 6 bases and the J gene lost 2 bases, with 10 bases spanning the gap. The CDR3 contains 14 residues. Germline CDR1 SNHLY, CDR2 FYNNEI. The CDR3 DNA reads as TGTGCCAGCAGGAGGACAGACAACACCGGGGAGCTGTTTTTT. Its protein is CASRRTDNTGELFF. The whole variable domain, filled in from reference TRBV2 and TRBJ2-2, reads EPEVTQTPSHQVTQMGQEVILRCVPISNHLYFYWYRQILGQKVEFLVSFYNNEISEKSEIFDDQFSVERPDGSNFTLKIRSTKLEDSAMYFCASRRTDNTGELFFGEGSRLTVL.